This TCR beta chain was recovered during a study of read filtering for tumor transcriptome and immune sequencing. Every patient had bone marrow sampled while the disease was active. The V end was cut by 3 bases, the J end by 8 bases, with 12 bases between. There are 13 residues in the CDR3. Germline CDR1 is SGHRS and CDR2 is YFSETQ. From roughly 0.4 ug of RNA, a library with molecular barcoded alpha/delta and beta/gamma adaptors was made. TCRdb fed the reads into MiXCR, producing one record per CDR3 protein. The table includes fewer than 100,000 distinct CDR3 sequences, about 12% detected once. This clonotype has ten or more counts. The conserved phenylalanine or tryptophan is not found at the CDR3 terminus, so this likely reflects a read error.

This clonotype was sampled from a donor aged 40 or older with multiple myeloma. The chain carries TRBV5-1 and TRBJ2-1; no clear D. Sequencing was done on a sample of a population of CD138-negative cells sorted from bone marrow. CDR3 nucleotides: TGCGCCAGCAGCTCGATAGTTGTCGATGAGCAGTTCCTC. Residues: CASSSIVVDEQFL.